Listed below are T cell receptor beta chains from one sample, sequenced in a study of beta chain features in type 1 diabetes. TCRdb's table, derived via immunoSEQ multiplex PCR, lists solely in-frame clones and lacks some. The repertoire consists of some 270,000 clones, with 11% occurring once and the leading ten covering around 0.017%. Sequenced input: naive CD4+ T cells from blood. Receptors originate from a man aged 25-45 years with type 1 diabetes. The CDR3 runs from the conserved cysteine through the conserved F or W. The order of the fields is D gene, clone size, V gene, J gene, CDR3 protein, CDR3 DNA. A D gene is named only where the DNA matches it firmly. Size is stated for part of the rows, as once, few or many counts, or as a class when the clone is expanded.

TRBD2	few	TRBV30	TRBJ2-3	CAWSQGLAGGPDTQYF	TGTGCCTGGAGCCAAGGACTAGCGGGGGGGCCGGATACGCAGTATTTT
NA	NA	TRBV5-4	TRBJ2-5	CASSLGGRAQETQYF	TGTGCCAGCAGCTTGGGGGGCAGGGCGCAAGAGACCCAGTACTTC
TRBD1	NA	TRBV18	TRBJ1-5	CASSPVGTGNQPQHF	TGTGCCAGCTCACCAGTCGGGACAGGTAATCAGCCCCAGCATTTT
TRBD1	NA	TRBV9	TRBJ2-7	CASSTGTGNEQYF	TGTGCCAGCAGCACCGGGACAGGAAACGAGCAGTACTTC
TRBD1	NA	TRBV29-1	TRBJ1-6	CSVAWGQENSPLHF	TGCAGCGTTGCCTGGGGACAGGAGAATTCACCCCTCCACTTT
TRBD1	few	TRBV28	TRBJ2-1	CASTIQGTPRSYNEQFF	TGTGCCAGCACCATACAGGGGACCCCTAGGTCCTACAATGAGCAGTTCTTC
TRBD1	few	TRBV5-4	TRBJ1-2	CASSDGPRTVQGEGYTF	TGTGCCAGCAGCGACGGGCCCCGTACTGTACAGGGGGAAGGCTACACCTTC
TRBD1	few	TRBV7-3	TRBJ2-3	CASSRGTGGLDTQYF	TGTGCCAGCAGCCGAGGAACAGGGGGCCTAGATACGCAGTATTTT
TRBD2	NA	TRBV18	TRBJ2-3	CASTAIAGGTSTDTQYF	TGTGCCAGCACTGCGATAGCGGGGGGGACAAGCACAGATACGCAGTATTTT
TRBD2	few	TRBV15	TRBJ2-5	CATSPGGGGETQYF	TGTGCCACCAGCCCTGGGGGGGGTGGGGAGACCCAGTACTTC
NA	few	TRBV7-2	TRBJ1-5	CASSLTGGGQPQHF	TGTGCCAGCAGCTTAACTGGGGGCGGTCAGCCCCAGCATTTT
TRBD1	once	TRBV6-5	TRBJ1-1	CASTEQGAGTEAFF	TGTGCCAGCACTGAACAGGGGGCTGGGACTGAAGCTTTCTTT